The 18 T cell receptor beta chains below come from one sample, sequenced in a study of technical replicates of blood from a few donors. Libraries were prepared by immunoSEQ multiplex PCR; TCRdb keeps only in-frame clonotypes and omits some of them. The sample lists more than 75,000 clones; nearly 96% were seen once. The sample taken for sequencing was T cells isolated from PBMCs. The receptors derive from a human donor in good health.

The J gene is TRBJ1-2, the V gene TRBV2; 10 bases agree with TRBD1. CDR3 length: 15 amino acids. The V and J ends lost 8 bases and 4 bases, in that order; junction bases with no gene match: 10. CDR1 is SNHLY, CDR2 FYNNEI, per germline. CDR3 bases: TGTGCCAGCTATGGACAGGGGGAGGTAATCTATGGCTACACCTTC. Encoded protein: CASYGQGEVIYGYTF. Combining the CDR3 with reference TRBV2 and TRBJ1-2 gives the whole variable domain EPEVTQTPSHQVTQMGQEVILRCVPISNHLYFYWYRQILGQKVEFLVSFYNNEISEKSEIFDDQFSVERPDGSNFTLKIRSTKLEDSAMYFCASYGQGEVIYGYTFGSGTRLTVV.

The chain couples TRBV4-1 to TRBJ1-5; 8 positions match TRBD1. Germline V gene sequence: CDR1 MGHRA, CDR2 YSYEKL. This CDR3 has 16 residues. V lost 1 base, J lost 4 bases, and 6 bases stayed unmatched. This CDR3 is CASSQGNRGLNQPQHF. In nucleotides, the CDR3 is TGCGCCAGCAGCCAAGGCAACAGGGGGTTGAATCAGCCCCAGCATTTT.

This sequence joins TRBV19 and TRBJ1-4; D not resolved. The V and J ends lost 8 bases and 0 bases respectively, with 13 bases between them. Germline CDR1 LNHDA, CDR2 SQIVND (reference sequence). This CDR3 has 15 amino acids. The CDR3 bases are TGTGCCAGTTCTAGCGGAGCTCCAACTAATGAAAAACTGTTTTTT. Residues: CASSSGAPTNEKLFF.

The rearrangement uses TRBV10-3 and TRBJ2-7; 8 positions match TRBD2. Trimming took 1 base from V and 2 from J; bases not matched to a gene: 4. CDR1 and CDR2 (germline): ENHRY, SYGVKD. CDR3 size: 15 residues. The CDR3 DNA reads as TGTGCCATCAGTGAGTTTAGCGGGGAAACCTACGAGCAGTACTTC. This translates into CAISEFSGETYEQYF.

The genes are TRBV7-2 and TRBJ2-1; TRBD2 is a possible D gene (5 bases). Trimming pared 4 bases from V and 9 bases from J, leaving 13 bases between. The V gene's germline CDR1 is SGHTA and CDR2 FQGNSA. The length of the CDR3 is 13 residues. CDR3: CASSSYAGAEQFF. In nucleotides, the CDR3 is TGTGCCAGCAGCTCCTATGCGGGTGCTGAGCAGTTCTTC. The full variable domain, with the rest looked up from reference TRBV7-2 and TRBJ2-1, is GAGVSQSPSNKVTEKGKDVELRCDPISGHTALYWYRQSLGQGLEFLIYFQGNSAPDKSGLPSDRFSAERTGGSVSTLTIQRTQQEDSAVYLCASSSYAGAEQFFGPGTRLTVL.

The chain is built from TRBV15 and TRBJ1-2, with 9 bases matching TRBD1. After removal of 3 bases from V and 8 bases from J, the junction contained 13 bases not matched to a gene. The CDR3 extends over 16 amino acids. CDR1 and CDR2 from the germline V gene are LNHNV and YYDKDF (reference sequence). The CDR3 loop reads CATSSIWGDRARGYTF. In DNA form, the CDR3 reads TGTGCCACCAGCAGTATCTGGGGGGACAGGGCGCGGGGCTACACCTTC.

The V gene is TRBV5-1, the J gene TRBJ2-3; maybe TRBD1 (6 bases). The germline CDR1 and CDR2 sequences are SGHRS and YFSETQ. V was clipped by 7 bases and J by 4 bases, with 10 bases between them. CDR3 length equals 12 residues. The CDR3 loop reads CASGQTADTQYF. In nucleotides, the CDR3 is TGCGCCAGCGGACAGACCGCAGATACGCAGTATTTT.

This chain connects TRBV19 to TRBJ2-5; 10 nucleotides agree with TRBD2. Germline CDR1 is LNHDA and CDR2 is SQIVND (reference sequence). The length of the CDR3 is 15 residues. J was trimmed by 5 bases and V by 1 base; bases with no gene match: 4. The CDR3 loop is CASSIASGRGETQYF. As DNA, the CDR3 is TGTGCCAGTAGTATAGCGAGCGGGAGGGGTGAGACCCAGTACTTC.

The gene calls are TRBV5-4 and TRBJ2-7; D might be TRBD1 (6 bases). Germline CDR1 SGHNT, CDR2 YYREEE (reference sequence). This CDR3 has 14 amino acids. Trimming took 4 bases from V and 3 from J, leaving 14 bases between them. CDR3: CASSRPGEFYEQYF. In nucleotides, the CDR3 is TGTGCCAGCAGCCGACCAGGGGAGTTCTACGAGCAGTACTTC.

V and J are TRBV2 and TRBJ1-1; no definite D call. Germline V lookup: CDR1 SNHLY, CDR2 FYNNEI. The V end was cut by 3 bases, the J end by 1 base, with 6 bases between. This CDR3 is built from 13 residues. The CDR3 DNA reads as TGTGCCAGCAGTGAGACGGGGAACACTGAAGCTTTCTTT. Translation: CASSETGNTEAFF. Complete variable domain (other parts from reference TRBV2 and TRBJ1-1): EPEVTQTPSHQVTQMGQEVILRCVPISNHLYFYWYRQILGQKVEFLVSFYNNEISEKSEIFDDQFSVERPDGSNFTLKIRSTKLEDSAMYFCASSETGNTEAFFGQGTRLTVV.

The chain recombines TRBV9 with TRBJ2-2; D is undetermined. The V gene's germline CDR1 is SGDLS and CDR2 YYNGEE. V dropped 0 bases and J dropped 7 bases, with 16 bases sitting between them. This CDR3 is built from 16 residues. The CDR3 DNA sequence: TGTGCCAGCAGCGTAGCTCCTAGGAACCCGGGCGGGGAGCTGTTTTTT. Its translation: CASSVAPRNPGGELFF.

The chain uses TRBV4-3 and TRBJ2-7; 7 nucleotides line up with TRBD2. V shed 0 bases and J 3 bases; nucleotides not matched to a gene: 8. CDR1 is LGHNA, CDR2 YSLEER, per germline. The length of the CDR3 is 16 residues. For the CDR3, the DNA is TGCGCCAGCAGCCAAGATTGGCGGGAGATTGGCTACGAGCAGTACTTC. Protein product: CASSQDWREIGYEQYF.

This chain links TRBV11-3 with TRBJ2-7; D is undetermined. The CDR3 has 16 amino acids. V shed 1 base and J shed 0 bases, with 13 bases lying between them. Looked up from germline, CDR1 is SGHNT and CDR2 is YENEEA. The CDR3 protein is CASSLGLVFGSYEQYF. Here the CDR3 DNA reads TGTGCCAGCAGCTTAGGGTTGGTCTTCGGCTCCTACGAGCAGTACTTC.

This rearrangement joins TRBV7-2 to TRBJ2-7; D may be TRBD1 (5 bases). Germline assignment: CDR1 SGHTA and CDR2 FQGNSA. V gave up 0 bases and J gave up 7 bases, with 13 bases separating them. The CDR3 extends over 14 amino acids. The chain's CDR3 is CASSLAMIAGEQYF. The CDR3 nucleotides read TGTGCCAGCAGCTTAGCAATGATAGCAGGGGAGCAGTACTTC.

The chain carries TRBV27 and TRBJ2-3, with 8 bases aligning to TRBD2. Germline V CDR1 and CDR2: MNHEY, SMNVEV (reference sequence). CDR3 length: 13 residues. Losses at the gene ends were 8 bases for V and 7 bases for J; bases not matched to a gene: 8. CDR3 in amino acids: CASAFGGEYTQYF. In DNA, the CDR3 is TGTGCCAGCGCGTTCGGGGGGGAGTATACGCAGTATTTT.

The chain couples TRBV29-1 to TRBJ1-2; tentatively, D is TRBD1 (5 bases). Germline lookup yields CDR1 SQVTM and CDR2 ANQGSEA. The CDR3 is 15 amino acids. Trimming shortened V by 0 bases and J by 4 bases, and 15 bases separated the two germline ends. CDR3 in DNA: TGCAGCGTTGAAGATTTTGGTGAGACAGCCTATGGCTACACCTTC. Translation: CSVEDFGETAYGYTF.

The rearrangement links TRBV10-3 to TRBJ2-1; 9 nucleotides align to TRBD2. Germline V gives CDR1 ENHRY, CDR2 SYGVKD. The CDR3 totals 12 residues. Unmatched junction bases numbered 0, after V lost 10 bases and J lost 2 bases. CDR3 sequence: CATSGTYNEQFF. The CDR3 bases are TGTGCCACTAGCGGGACCTACAATGAGCAGTTCTTC.

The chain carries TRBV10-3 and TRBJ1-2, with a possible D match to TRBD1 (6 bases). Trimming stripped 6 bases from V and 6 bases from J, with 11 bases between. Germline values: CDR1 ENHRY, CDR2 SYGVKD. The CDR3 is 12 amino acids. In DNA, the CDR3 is TGTGCCATCAGACCAGGGGATCATGGCTACACCTTC. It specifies CAIRPGDHGYTF.